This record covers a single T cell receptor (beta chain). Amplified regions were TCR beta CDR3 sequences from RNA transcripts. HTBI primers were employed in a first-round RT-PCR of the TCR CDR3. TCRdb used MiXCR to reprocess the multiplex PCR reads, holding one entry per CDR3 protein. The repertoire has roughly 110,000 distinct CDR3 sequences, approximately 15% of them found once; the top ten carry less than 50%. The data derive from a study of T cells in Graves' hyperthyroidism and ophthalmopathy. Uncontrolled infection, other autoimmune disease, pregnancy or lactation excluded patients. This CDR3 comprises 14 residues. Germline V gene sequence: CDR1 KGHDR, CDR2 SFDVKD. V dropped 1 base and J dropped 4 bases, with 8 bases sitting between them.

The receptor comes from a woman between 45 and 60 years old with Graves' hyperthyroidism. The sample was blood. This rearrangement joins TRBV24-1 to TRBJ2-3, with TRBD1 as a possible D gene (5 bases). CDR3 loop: CATSDFQGPDTQYF. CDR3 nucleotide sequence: TGTGCCACCAGTGATTTTCAGGGCCCAGATACGCAGTATTTT.